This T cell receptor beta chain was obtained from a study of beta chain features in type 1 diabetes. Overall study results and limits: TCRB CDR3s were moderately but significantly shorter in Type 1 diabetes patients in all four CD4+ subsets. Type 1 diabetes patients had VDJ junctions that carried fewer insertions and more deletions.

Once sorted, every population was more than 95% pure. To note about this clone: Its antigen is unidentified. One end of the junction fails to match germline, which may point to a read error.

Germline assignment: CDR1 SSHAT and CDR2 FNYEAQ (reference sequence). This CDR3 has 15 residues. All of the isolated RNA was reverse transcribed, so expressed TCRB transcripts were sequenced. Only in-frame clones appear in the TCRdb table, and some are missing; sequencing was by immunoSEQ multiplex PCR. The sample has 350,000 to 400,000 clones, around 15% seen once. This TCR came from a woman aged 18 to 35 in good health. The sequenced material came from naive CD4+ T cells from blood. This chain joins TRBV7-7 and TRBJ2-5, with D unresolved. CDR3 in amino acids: CASSLHHGSLETQYF. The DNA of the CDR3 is TGTGCTAGCAGCTTACATCACGGTTCTCTGGAGACCCAGTACTTC.